A few counts support the clone carrying this TCR beta chain. Its antigen is not identified. Germline is not matched at one junction end, which may reflect a read error. Next came a second PCR, run for about 7 to 12 cycles, which used a sample-barcoded 5' primer along with a J-beta primer mix. Every cDNA molecule bore a tag from a template-switch adaptor containing 12 random nucleotides. Via MiXCR, TCRdb re-called the 5' RACE reads, giving one row per CDR3 protein. The sample has about 1.7 million distinct CDR3 sequences; over 25% are singletons. These data come from a study of blood T cells in healthy people across ages. Study-level results: Per million T cells, TCR beta diversity dropped roughly linearly as age increased.

Germline CDR1 and CDR2: SGHRS and YFSETQ. The CDR3 totals 15 residues. The study recruited healthy Caucasian donors from Russia who were aged roughly 6 to 95. The sequencing sample was made of blood. This clonotype was sampled from a woman in her twenties or thirties in good health. The chain couples TRBV5-1 to TRBJ2-5, with TRBD2 matching over 10 bases. CDR3 DNA sequence: TGCGCCGGCAGCTTGAGACTAGCGGGCCAAGAGACCCAGTACTTC. Translated, it gives CAGSLRLAGQETQYF. Full variable domain (rest looked up from reference TRBV5-1 and TRBJ2-5): KAGVTQTPRYLIKTRGQQVTLSCSPISGHRSVSWYQQTPGQGLQFLFEYFSETQRNKGNFPGRFSGRQFSNSRSEMNVSTLELGDSALYLCAGSLRLAGQETQYFGPGTRLLVL.